This TCR beta chain was identified during a study of spatial heterogeneity in lung cancer. Time point specified: sample taken at primary tumor resection. TCRdb redid the calling of the 5' RACE reads with MiXCR, one entry per CDR3 protein. The data contain about 4,000 distinct CDR3 sequences, approximately 9% of them singletons. The CDR3 has 14 residues. The V end lost 3 bases, the J end lost 9 bases, and 15 bases lay between the germline ends. Germline V gives CDR1 LGHNA, CDR2 YNFKEQ. This material consisted of normal lung tissue next to the tumor, taken at surgery. The V and J genes are TRBV4-2 and TRBJ2-1; D is perhaps TRBD1 (7 bases). This clonotype was sampled from a female donor with early-stage non-small cell lung cancer. The CDR3 nucleotides are TGTGCCAGCAGCCAGATTATTCAGGGGGGTGAGCAGTTCTTC. Its translation is CASSQIIQGGEQFF.